This T cell receptor (beta chain) was obtained from a study of blood T cell repertoires in COVID-19. The CDR3 runs to 13 residues. The V and J ends lost 0 bases and 4 bases respectively, with 7 bases between them. Looked up from germline, CDR1 is LGHNA and CDR2 is YNFKEQ. Using immunoSEQ multiplex PCR, the repertoire was profiled, and TCRdb retains in-frame clones only, with some absent. Seen here are about 300,000 clones, over 75% observed once, and the top ten hold around 9.3%. Cohorts were based on clinical histories the participants reported. This receptor was identified in a woman between 18 and 29 years old who had recovered from COVID-19. The sequencing input was PBMCs or T cells enriched from blood (not recorded which). V and J are TRBV4-2 and TRBJ2-7; unclear D gene. The DNA for the CDR3 is TGTGCCAGCAGCCAAGATCGAGAATACGAGCAGTACTTC. This sequence encodes CASSQDREYEQYF.